This T cell receptor (beta chain) originates from a study of monozygotic twins with inflammatory bowel disease. Notes on the study in general: The authors could not tell different T cell subtypes apart. Healthy twins showed more clonotype sharing with others than IBD patients, especially patients with disease activity.

During cDNA synthesis, UMIs that each contained a 6-nucleotide sample barcode were added by means of template switching. Using the 5' RACE reads, TCRdb records one entry per CDR3 protein without DNA. This sample's table reports approximately 420,000 distinct CDR3 sequences. Germline assignment: CDR1 SGHTA and CDR2 FQGNSA. The CDR3 spans 18 residues. Note on this clonotype: Its antigen is unknown.

Phlebotomy per donor yielded a single 2.5 ml blood sample. Sequencing was done on a sample of blood. This sequence originates from a human donor with ulcerative colitis or Crohn's disease, or a healthy co-twin of an affected twin (not recorded which). This sequence joins TRBV7-2 and TRBJ2-7; TCRdb's D call of TRBD2 is untestable without DNA. This CDR3 is CASSLARTSAQSSYEQYF.